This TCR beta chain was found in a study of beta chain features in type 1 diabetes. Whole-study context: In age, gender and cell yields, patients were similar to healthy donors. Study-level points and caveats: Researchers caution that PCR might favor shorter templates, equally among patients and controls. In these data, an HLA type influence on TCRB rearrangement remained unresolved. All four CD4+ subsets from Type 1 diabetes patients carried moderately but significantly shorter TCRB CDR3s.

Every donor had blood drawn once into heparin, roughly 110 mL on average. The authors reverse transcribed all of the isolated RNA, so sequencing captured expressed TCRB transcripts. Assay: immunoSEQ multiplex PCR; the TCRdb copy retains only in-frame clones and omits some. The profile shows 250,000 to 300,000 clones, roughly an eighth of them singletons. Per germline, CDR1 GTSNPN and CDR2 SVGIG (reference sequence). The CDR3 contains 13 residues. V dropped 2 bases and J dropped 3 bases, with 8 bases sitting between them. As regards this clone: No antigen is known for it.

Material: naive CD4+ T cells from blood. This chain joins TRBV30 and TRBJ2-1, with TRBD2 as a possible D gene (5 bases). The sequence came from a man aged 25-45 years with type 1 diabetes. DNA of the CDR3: TGTGCCTGGAGTACGGGAAGCTACAATGAGCAGTTCTTC. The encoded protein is CAWSTGSYNEQFF. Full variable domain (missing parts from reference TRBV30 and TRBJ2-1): SQTIHQWPATLVQPVGSPLSLECTVEGTSNPNLYWYRQAAGRGLQLLFYSVGIGQISSEVPQNLSASRPQDRQFILSSKKLLLSDSGFYLCAWSTGSYNEQFFGPGTRLTVL.